What follows describes a single T cell receptor (beta chain). No antigen is known for it. In the same sample, other DNA sequences code for this CDR3. It was with 60 Vbeta and 13 Jbeta primers that the PCR ran. Method: immunoSEQ multiplex PCR; TCRdb's copy keeps in-frame clones and lacks some. The data hold fewer than 150,000 clones, with roughly four fifths observed a single time. The CDR3 runs to 12 residues. Trimming at V came to 7 bases and at J to 2 bases, leaving 3 bases not matched to a gene. The germline gives CDR1 SQVTM, CDR2 ANQGSEA. The source of the sample is a study of cytomegalovirus exposure and HLA in healthy donors. On the study more broadly: From donors who were HLA-typed, an early data release held 81 million or so unique TCRs. Overall study findings and caveats: Later, an analysis showed that TCR beta chains associated with HLA were more clonally expanded than others that were equally common. The study labeled 150 to 200 TCR beta chains cytomegalovirus-associated. Highest at DRB1 and lowest at HLA-C, TCR association rates differed among HLA loci in a later analysis.

The rearrangement joins TRBV29-1 to TRBJ1-2; 8 nucleotides align to TRBD1. Sequencing input: PBMCs. This clonotype was sampled from a human donor in good health. The CDR3 loop reads CSGGQGNYGYTF. The CDR3 bases are TGCAGCGGCGGACAGGGAAACTATGGCTACACCTTC.